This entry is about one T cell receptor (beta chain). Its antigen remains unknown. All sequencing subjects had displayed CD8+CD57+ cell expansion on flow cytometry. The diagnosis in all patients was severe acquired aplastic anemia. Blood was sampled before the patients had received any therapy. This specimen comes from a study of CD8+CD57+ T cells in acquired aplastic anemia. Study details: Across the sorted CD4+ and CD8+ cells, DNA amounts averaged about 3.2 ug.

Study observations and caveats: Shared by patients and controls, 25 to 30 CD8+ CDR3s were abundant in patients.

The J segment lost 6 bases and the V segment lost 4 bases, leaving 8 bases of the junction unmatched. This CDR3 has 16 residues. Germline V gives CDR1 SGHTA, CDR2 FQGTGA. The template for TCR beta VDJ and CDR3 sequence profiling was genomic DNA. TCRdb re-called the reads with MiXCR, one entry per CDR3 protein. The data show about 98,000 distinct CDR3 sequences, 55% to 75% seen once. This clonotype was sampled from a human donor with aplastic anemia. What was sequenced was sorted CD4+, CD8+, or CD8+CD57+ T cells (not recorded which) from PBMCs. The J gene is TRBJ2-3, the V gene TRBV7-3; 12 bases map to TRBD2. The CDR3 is CASSSGLAGGPDTQYF. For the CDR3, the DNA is TGTGCCAGCAGCTCCGGCCTAGCGGGAGGGCCCGATACGCAGTATTTT.